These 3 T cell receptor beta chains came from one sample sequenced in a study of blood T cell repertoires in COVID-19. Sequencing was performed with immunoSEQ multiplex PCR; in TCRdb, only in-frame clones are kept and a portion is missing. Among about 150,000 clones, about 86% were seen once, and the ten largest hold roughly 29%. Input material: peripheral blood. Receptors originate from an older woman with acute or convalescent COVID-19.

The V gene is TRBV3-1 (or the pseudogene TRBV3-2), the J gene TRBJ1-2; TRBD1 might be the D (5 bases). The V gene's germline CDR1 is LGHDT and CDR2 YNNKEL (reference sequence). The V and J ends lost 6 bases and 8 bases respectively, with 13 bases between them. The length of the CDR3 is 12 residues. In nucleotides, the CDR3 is TGTGCCAGCAGTCCCGGGACTAGGGGCTACACCTTC. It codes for CASSPGTRGYTF.

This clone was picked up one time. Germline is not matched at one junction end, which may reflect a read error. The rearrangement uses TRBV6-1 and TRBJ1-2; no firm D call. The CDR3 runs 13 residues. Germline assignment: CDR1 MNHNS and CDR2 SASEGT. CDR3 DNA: TGTGCCAGCAGGGAAGACTCTCTCGATGGCTACACCTTC. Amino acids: CASREDSLDGYTF.

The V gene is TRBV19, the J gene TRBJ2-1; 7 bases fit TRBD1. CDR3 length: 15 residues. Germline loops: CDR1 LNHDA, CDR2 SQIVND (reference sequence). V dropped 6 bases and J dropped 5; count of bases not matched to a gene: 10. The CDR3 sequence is CASRDQGVVHNEQFF. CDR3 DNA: TGTGCCAGTAGGGACCAGGGGGTAGTCCACAATGAGCAGTTCTTC.